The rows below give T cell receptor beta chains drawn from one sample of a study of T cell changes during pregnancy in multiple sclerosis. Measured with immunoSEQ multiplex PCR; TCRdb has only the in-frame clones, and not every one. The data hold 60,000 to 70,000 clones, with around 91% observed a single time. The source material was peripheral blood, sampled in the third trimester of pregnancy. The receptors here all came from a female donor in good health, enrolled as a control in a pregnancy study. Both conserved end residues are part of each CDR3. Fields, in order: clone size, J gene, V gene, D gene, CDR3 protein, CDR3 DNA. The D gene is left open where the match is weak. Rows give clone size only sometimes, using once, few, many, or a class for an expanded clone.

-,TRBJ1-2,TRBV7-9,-,CASSTDRYYGYTF,TGTGCCAGCAGCACTGACAGATACTATGGCTACACCTTC
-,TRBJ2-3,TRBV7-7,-,CASSASRGLTDTQYF,TGTGCTAGCAGCGCGAGCAGGGGCCTCACGGATACGCAGTATTTT
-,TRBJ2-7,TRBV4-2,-,CASSQGSTVYEQYF,TGTGCCAGCAGCCAAGGGTCTACCGTCTACGAGCAGTACTTC
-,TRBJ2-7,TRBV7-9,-,CASSLVSRGTRVHNEQYF,TGTGCCAGCAGCTTAGTGAGCAGGGGAACGAGGGTTCATAACGAGCAGTACTTC
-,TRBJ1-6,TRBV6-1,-,CASLGGNNSPLHF,TGTGCCAGCTTGGGCGGGAATAATTCACCCCTCCACTTT
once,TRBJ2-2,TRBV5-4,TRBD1,CASSYPTGGAVGELFF,TGTGCCAGCAGCTACCCAACAGGGGGCGCGGTCGGGGAGCTGTTTTTT
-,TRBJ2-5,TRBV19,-,CASSQFPGQLQETQYF,TGTGCCAGTAGTCAATTCCCGGGACAACTACAAGAGACCCAGTACTTC
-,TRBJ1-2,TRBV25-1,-,CASTLRGYTF,TGTGCCAGCACCCTCCGGGGCTACACCTTC
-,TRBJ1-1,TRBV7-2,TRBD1,CASSPTATGGLGRGTEAFF,TGTGCCAGCAGCCCGACCGCGACAGGGGGCCTCGGGAGAGGCACTGAAGCTTTCTTT
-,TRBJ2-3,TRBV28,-,CASSLGGLLGDTQYF,TGTGCCAGCAGTTTGGGGGGGCTCCTCGGAGATACGCAGTATTTT
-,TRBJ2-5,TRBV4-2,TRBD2,CASSQDVAGGQETQYF,TGTGCCAGCAGCCAAGATGTAGCGGGGGGCCAAGAGACCCAGTACTTC
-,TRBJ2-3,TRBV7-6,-,CASSSLPTDTQYF,TGTGCCAGCAGCTCCCTCCCTACAGATACGCAGTATTTT
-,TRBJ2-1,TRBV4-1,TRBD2,CASSQESSGTVFF,TGCGCCAGCAGCCAAGAGTCTAGCGGGACGGTATTCTTC
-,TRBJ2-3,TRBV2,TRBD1,CASTRQGSTDTQYF,TGTGCCAGTACCAGACAGGGGAGCACAGATACGCAGTATTTT
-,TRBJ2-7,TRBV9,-,CASSVGNSYEQYF,TGTGCCAGCAGCGTCGGGAACTCCTACGAGCAGTACTTC
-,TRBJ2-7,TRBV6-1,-,CASTTVWEQYF,TGTGCCAGCACCACGGTCTGGGAGCAGTACTTC
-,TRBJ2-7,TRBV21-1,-,CASSPRQYYEQYF,TGTGCCAGCAGCCCCCGACAGTACTACGAGCAGTACTTC
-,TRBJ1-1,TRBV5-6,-,CASSSAQGRDVTEAFF,TGTGCCAGCAGCTCCGCCCAGGGCAGGGATGTAACTGAAGCTTTCTTT
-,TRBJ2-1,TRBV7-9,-,CASSSGLTNEQFF,TGTGCCAGCAGCTCGGGACTTACCAATGAGCAGTTCTTC
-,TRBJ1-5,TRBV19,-,CASNRNGGDQPQHF,TGTGCCAGTAATCGGAACGGGGGGGATCAGCCCCAGCATTTT
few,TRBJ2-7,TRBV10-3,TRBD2,CAIRVGGAGGPYEQYF,TGTGCCATCAGGGTGGGGGGAGCGGGAGGGCCATACGAGCAGTACTTC
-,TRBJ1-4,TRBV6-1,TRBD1,CASGTVANEKLFF,TGTGCCAGCGGGACAGTAGCTAATGAAAAACTGTTTTTT
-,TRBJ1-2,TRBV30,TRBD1,CARTGANYGYTF,TGTGCCCGGACAGGGGCTAACTATGGCTACACCTTC
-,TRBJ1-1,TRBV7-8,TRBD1,CASSLMDPGQGAIGAFF,TGTGCCAGCAGCTTGATGGACCCGGGACAGGGGGCGATCGGAGCTTTCTTT
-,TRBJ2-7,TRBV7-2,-,CASSIKQGDTGEQYF,TGTGCCAGCAGCATAAAACAGGGCGACACGGGCGAGCAGTACTTC
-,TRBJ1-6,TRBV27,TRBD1,CASRDREHNSPLHF,TGTGCCAGCAGGGACAGGGAGCATAATTCACCCCTCCACTTT
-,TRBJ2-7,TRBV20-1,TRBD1,CSAGQGNEQYF,TGCAGTGCTGGACAGGGGAACGAGCAGTACTTC
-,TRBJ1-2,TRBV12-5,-,CASGGGSARDNYGYTF,TGTGCTAGTGGTGGCGGGAGTGCCCGGGACAACTATGGCTACACCTTC
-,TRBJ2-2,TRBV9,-,CASSLPGLGTGELFF,TGTGCCAGCAGCCTACCGGGACTTGGCACCGGGGAGCTGTTTTTT
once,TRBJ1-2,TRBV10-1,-,CASSDVAGLRYGYTF,TGCGCCAGCAGTGACGTCGCGGGTCTGAGGTATGGCTACACCTTC
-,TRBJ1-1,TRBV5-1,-,CASSVDPPGQKNRAFF,TGCGCCAGCAGCGTGGATCCACCGGGACAAAAGAACCGGGCTTTCTTT
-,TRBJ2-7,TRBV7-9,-,CASEGKESYEQYF,TGTGCCAGCGAGGGAAAGGAGTCCTACGAGCAGTACTTC
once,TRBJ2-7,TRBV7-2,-,CASSLHLGSYEQYF,TGTGCCAGCAGTTTGCATCTCGGGTCCTACGAGCAGTACTTC
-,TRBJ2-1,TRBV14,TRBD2,CASSPRLAGSEQFF,TGTGCCAGCAGCCCCCGACTAGCGGGCTCTGAGCAGTTCTTC
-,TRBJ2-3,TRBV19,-,CASSIDLASTDTQYF,TGTGCCAGTAGTATAGATCTGGCTAGCACAGATACGCAGTATTTT
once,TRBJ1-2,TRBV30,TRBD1,CAWSAGQGGGYTF,TGTGCCTGGAGTGCCGGACAGGGTGGTGGCTACACCTTC
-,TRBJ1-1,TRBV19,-,CASSPLLGLNTEAFF,TGTGCCAGTAGTCCCTTGTTGGGGCTAAACACTGAAGCTTTCTTT
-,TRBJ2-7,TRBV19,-,CASSGTLSSYEQYF,TGTGCCAGTAGCGGGACACTGAGCTCCTACGAGCAGTACTTC
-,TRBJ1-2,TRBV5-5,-,CASSLDGGGGYTF,TGTGCCAGCAGCTTGGACGGCGGTGGTGGCTACACCTTC
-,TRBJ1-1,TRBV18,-,CASSPTGTEAFF,TGTGCCAGCTCACCGACAGGCACTGAAGCTTTCTTT
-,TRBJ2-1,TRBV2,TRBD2,CASSAGTSGLAEQFF,TGTGCCAGCAGCGCCGGGACTAGCGGGCTGGCTGAGCAGTTCTTC
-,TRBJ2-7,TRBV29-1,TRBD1,CSVEVRQGSYEQYF,TGCAGCGTTGAGGTTAGACAGGGGTCCTACGAGCAGTACTTC
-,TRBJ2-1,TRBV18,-,CASSPQGGEQFF,TGTGCCAGCTCACCGCAGGGTGGTGAGCAGTTCTTC
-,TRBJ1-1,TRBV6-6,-,CASSYSTSGNTEAFF,TGTGCCAGCAGTTACTCGACGTCAGGGAACACTGAAGCTTTCTTT
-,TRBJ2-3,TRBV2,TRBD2,CASTLAGGTGDTQYF,TGTGCCAGCACCCTAGCGGGGGGGACGGGAGATACGCAGTATTTT
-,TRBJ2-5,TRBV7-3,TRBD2,CASSPGGASETQYF,TGTGCCAGCAGCCCCGGGGGGGCCTCCGAGACCCAGTACTTC
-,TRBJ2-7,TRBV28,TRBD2,CASSLWPSGAYEQYF,TGTGCCAGCAGTTTATGGCCTAGCGGAGCCTACGAGCAGTACTTC
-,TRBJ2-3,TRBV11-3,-,CASSLDPQGYSTDTQYF,TGTGCCAGCAGCTTAGATCCACAGGGTTATAGCACAGATACGCAGTATTTT
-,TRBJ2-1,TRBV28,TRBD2,CASSFILAGVGYNEQFF,TGTGCCAGCAGTTTCATCTTAGCGGGAGTCGGGTACAATGAGCAGTTCTTC